This T cell receptor beta chain derives from a study of cytomegalovirus exposure and HLA in healthy donors. PCR used 60 Vbeta primers and 13 Jbeta primers. The protocol was immunoSEQ multiplex PCR, while the TCRdb copy is restricted to in-frame clones and leaves out a portion. This sample contains 70,000 to 90,000 clones. Losses at the gene ends were 5 bases for V and 5 bases for J; bases not matched to a gene: 8. Germline lookup yields CDR1 SGHTS and CDR2 YDEGEE. This CDR3 has 14 amino acids. The chain employs TRBV5-8 and TRBJ1-1; 8 bases agree with TRBD1. The receptor was derived from a young man in good health and CMV-seropositive. The specimen was PBMCs. CDR3 loop: CASSFDRGRTEAFF. The CDR3, as DNA: TGTGCCAGCAGTTTCGACAGGGGTCGGACTGAAGCTTTCTTT. Filled out from reference TRBV5-8 and TRBJ1-1, the complete variable domain reads EAGVTQSPTHLIKTRGQQATLRCSPISGHTSVYWYQQALGLGLQFLLWYDEGEERNRGNFPPRFSGRQFPNYSSELNVNALELEDSALYLCASSFDRGRTEAFFGQGTRLTVV.